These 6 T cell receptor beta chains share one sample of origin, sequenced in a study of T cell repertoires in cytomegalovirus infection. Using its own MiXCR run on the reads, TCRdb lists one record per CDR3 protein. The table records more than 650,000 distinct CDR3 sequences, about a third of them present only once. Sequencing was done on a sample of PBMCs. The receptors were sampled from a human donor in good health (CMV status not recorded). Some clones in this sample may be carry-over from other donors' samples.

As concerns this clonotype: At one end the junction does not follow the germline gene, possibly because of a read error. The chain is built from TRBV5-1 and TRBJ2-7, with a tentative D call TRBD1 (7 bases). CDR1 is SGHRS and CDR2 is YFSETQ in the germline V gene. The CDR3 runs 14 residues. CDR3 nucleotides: TGCGCCAGCAGCTTCAGCGGGCCCCAGGGGGAGCATTACTTC. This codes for CASSFSGPQGEHYF.

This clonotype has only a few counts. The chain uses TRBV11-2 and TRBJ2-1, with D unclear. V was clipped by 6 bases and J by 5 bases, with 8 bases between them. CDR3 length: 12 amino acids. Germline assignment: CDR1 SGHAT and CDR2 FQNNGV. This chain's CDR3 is CASSQHNNEQFF. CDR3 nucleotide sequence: TGTGCCAGCAGTCAACACAACAATGAGCAGTTCTTC. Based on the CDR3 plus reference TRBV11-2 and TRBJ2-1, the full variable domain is EAGVAQSPRYKIIEKRQSVAFWCNPISGHATLYWYQQILGQGPKLLIQFQNNGVVDDSQLPKDRFSAERLKGVDSTLKIQPAKLEDSAVYLCASSQHNNEQFFGPGTRLTVL.

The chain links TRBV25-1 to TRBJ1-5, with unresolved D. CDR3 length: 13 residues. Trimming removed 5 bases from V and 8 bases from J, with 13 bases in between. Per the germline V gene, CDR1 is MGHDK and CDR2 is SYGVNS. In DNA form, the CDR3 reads TGTGCCAGCAGTTCCCGACCCCGTGAGCCCCAGCATTTT. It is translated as CASSSRPREPQHF.

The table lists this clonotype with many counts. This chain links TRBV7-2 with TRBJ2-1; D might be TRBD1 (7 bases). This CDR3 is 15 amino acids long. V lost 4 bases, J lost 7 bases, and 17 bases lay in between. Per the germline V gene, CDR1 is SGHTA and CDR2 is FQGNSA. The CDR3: CASSYPQTGRNEQFF. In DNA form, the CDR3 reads TGTGCCAGCAGCTACCCCCAGACAGGGAGGAATGAGCAGTTCTTC.

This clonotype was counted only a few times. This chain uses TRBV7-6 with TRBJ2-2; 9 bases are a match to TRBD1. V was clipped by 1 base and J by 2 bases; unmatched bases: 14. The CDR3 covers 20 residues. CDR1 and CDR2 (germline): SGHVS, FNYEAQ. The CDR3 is CASSLEGTGRTTPNTGELFF. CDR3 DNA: TGTGCCAGCAGCTTAGAGGGGACAGGGCGCACTACTCCAAACACCGGGGAGCTGTTTTTT. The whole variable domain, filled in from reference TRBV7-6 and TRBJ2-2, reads GAGVSQSPRYKVTKRGQDVALRCDPISGHVSLYWYRQALGQGPEFLTYFNYEAQQDKSGLPNDRFSAERPEGSISTLTIQRTEQRDSAMYRCASSLEGTGRTTPNTGELFFGEGSRLTVL.

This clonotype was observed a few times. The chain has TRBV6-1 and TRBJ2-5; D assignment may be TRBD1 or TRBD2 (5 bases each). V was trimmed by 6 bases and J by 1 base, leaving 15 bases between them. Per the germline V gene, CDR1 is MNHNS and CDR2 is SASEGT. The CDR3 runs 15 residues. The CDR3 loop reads CASSPRGQPQETQYF. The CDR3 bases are TGTGCCAGCAGCCCCCGGGGCCAACCCCAAGAGACCCAGTACTTC.